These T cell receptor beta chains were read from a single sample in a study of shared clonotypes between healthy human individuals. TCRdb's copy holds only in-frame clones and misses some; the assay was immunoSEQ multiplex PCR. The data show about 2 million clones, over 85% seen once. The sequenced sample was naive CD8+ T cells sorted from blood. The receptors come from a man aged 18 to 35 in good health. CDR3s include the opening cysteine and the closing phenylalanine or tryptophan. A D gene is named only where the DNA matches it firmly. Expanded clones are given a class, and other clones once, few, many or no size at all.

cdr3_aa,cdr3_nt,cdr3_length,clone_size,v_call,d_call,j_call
CASSPTSDVYNEQFF,TGTGCCAGCAGCCCAACTAGCGATGTATACAATGAGCAGTTCTTC,15,NA,TRBV9,TRBD2,TRBJ2-1
CASSPGQIYEQYF,TGTGCCAGCAGCCCTGGACAGATTTACGAGCAGTACTTC,13,NA,TRBV27,NA,TRBJ2-7
CASSYINNEQFF,TGTGCCAGTAGTTATATCAACAATGAGCAGTTCTTC,12,NA,TRBV19,NA,TRBJ2-1
CASSQDWAGGAPDTQYF,TGTGCCAGCAGCCAAGATTGGGCGGGGGGAGCTCCAGATACGCAGTATTTT,17,NA,TRBV4-2,TRBD2,TRBJ2-3
CAWSVTGNYGYTF,TGTGCCTGGAGTGTTACAGGGAACTATGGCTACACCTTC,13,once,TRBV30,NA,TRBJ1-2
CASSEMGNTEAFF,TGCGCCAGCAGTGAGATGGGGAACACTGAAGCTTTCTTT,13,few,TRBV10-2,NA,TRBJ1-1
CASRLAGGPVDTQYF,TGTGCCAGCAGGTTAGCGGGAGGGCCAGTAGATACGCAGTATTTT,15,NA,TRBV5-4,TRBD2,TRBJ2-3
CASSLLDEQFF,TGTGCCAGCAGCTTACTCGATGAGCAGTTCTTC,11,NA,TRBV11-2,NA,TRBJ2-1
CASSVGGTQVYPTEAFF,TGTGCCAGCAGTGTAGGCGGGACCCAAGTCTACCCCACTGAAGCTTTCTTT,17,NA,TRBV2,NA,TRBJ1-1
CASSPGGQLLAGVYEQYF,TGTGCCAGCAGTCCAGGGGGACAACTACTAGCGGGAGTCTACGAGCAGTACTTC,18,NA,TRBV27,TRBD2,TRBJ2-7
CSVRGGLKVANEKLFF,TGCAGCGTTCGAGGAGGTTTGAAAGTGGCTAATGAAAAACTGTTTTTT,16,NA,TRBV29-1,NA,TRBJ1-4